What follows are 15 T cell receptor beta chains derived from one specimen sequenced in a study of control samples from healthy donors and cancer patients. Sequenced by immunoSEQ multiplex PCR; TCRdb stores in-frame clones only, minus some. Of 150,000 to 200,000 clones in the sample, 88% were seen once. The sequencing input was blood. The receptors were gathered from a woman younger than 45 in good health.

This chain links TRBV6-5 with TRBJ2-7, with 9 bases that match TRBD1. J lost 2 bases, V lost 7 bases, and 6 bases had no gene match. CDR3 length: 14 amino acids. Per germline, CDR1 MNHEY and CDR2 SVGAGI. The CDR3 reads CASISGTGTYEQYV. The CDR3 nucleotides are TGTGCCAGCATATCCGGGACAGGGACCTACGAGCAGTACGTC.

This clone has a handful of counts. The CDR3 nucleotides read TGTGCCAGCAGCTCGACGGGGACCCAAGTTCGGCCCCAGCATTTT. This sequence encodes CASSSTGTQVRPQHF. V is TRBV21-1 and J is TRBJ1-5. TRBV21-1 is noted as a pseudogene. The CDR3 spans 15 residues.

This chain's CDR3 is CASSYSGIGGYTF. CDR3 DNA sequence: TGTGCCAGCAGTTACTCGGGGATAGGGGGCTACACCTTC. V is TRBV6-5 and J is TRBJ1-2; D remains ambiguous. The CDR3 has 13 residues. The ends were cut back, 0 bases at V and 8 bases at J, with 10 bases in the middle. CDR1 and CDR2 from the germline V gene are MNHEY and SVGAGI.

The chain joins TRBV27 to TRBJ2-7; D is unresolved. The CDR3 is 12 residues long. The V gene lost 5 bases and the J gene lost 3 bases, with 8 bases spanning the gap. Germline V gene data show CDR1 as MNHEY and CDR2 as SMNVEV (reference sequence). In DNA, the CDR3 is TGTGCCAGCAGTAACCCGGGCTACGAGCAGTACTTC. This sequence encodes CASSNPGYEQYF.

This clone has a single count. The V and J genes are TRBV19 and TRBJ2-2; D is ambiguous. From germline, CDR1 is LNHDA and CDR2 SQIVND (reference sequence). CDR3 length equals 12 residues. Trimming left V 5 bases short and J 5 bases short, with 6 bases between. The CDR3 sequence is CASSWGTGELFF. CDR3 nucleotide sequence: TGTGCCAGTAGTTGGGGAACCGGGGAGCTGTTTTTT.

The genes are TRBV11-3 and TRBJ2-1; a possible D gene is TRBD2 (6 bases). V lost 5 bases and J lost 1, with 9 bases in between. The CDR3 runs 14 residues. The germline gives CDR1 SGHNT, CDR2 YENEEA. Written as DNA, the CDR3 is TGTGCCAGCAGCCCGGGACTTTCCTACAATGAGCAGTTCTTC. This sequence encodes CASSPGLSYNEQFF.

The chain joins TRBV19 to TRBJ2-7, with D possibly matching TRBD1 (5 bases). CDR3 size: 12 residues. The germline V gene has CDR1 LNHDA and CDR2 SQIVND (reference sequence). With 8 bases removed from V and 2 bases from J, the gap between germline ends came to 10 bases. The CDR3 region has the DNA TGTGCCAGTCGAGGACAAGCCTACGAGCAGTACTTC. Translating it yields CASRGQAYEQYF.

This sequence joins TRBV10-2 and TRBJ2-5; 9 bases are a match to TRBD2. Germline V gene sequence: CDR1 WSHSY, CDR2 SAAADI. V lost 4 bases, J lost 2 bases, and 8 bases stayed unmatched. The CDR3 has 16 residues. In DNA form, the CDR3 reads TGCGCCAGCAGTGTGGAAGCGGGGGGCCTTCAAGAGACCCAGTACTTC. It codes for CASSVEAGGLQETQYF.

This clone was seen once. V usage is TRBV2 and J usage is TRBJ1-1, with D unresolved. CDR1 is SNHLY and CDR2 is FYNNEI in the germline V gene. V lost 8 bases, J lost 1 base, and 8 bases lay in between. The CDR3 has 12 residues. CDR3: CASGSRNTEAFF. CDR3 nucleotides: TGTGCCAGCGGCAGCAGGAACACTGAAGCTTTCTTT.

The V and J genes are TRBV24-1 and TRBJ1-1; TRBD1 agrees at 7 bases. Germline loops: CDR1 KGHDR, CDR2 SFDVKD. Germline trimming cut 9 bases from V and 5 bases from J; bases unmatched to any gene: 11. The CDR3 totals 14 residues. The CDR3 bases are TGTGCCACCTCGAGAAGTGACAGGGAAACTGAAGCTTTCTTT. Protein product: CATSRSDRETEAFF.

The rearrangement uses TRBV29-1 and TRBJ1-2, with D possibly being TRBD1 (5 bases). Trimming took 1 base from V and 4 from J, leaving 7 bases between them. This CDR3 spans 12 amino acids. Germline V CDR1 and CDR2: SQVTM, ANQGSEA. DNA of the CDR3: TGCAGCGTTGAAGCCGGGGGCTATGGCTACACCTTC. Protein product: CSVEAGGYGYTF.

The CDR3 loop is CASKGGAGNTIYF. CDR3 nucleotide sequence: TGTGCCAGCAAAGGGGGAGCTGGAAACACCATATATTTT. The chain carries TRBV6-5 and TRBJ1-3, with D maybe TRBD1 (6 bases). V lost 7 bases and J 2 bases, leaving 9 bases between the germline ends. This CDR3 comprises 13 residues. Germline values: CDR1 MNHEY, CDR2 SVGAGI.

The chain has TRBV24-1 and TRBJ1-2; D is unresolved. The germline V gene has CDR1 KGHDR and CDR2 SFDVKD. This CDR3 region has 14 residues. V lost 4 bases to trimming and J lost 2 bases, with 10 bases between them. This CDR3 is CATSDPDKNYGYTF. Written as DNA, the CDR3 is TGTGCCACCAGTGACCCCGACAAAAACTATGGCTACACCTTC.

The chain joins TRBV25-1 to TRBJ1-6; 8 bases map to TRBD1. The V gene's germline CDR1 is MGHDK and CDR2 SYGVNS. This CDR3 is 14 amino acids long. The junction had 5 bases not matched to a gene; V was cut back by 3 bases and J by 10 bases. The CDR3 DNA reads TGTGCCAGCAGTGAGACAGGGGTAGTATCACCCCTCCACTTT. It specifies CASSETGVVSPLHF.

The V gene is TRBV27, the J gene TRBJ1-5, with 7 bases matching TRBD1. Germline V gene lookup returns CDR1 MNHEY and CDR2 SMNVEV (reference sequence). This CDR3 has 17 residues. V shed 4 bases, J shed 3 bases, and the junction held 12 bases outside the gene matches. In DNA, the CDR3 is TGTGCCAGCAGTTCCAACTACGACAGGGAAATCAATCAGCCCCAGCATTTT. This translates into CASSSNYDREINQPQHF.